This entry features one T cell receptor (beta chain) sequence. What it binds is not known. This sample is drawn from a study of T cell responses to AZD1222 COVID-19 vaccine. The study's findings and limits: Researchers report vaccine-associated CD4 TCRs spanning spike, with dominance at 160-218 and 743-854. Sampled repertoires all dated from after the peak T cell response.

The CDR3 consists of 16 residues. Germline lookup yields CDR1 MGHRA and CDR2 YSYEKL. Trimming removed 3 bases from V and 7 bases from J, with 22 bases in between. Method: immunoSEQ multiplex PCR; TCRdb's copy keeps in-frame clones and lacks some. Seen here are about 200,000 clones, around 88% observed once, and the top ten hold about 8%. This rearrangement joins TRBV4-1 to TRBJ2-7; D might be TRBD1 or TRBD2, each matching 5 bases. Sample: peripheral blood, taken on day 0 of AZD1222 vaccination. The sequence came from an adult in good health. In DNA, the CDR3 is TGCGCCAGCAGCCAGATCCCCCCGGTTGGGGGTCTGGAGCAGTACTTC. It encodes CASSQIPPVGGLEQYF.